This TCR beta chain was retrieved from a study of immune reconstitution after stem cell transplant in scleroderma. TCRdb itself ran the RT-PCR reads through MiXCR, one entry per CDR3 protein. In the table there are roughly 1,900 distinct CDR3 sequences, less than 20% of which are singletons. Within the sample, this clonotype is medium-sized. This CDR3 has 13 amino acids. V was pared by 4 bases and J by 1 base, with 10 bases between. Germline V gene lookup returns CDR1 DFQATT and CDR2 SNEGSKA (reference sequence). This material was obtained before or after autologous hematopoietic stem cell transplantation (not recorded which). The chain joins TRBV20-1 to TRBJ1-1; D remains unclear. The receptor was derived from a female donor with systemic sclerosis. The CDR3 nucleotides are TGCAGTGCTACAAAGGCGAGGAACACTGAAGCTTTCTTT. Translating it yields CSATKARNTEAFF.